The 26 T cell receptor beta chains below all came from one sample that was sequenced in a study of T-cell reconstitution after alpha-beta-depleted transplantation in children. Unique molecular identifiers were incorporated when the TCRbeta library was constructed. TCRdb itself ran the PCR reads through MiXCR, one entry per CDR3 protein. The sample carries 700,000 to 850,000 distinct CDR3 sequences, about 15% recorded once. The material sequenced was PBMCs, mostly from graft donor cells, taken 360 days after TCRalphabeta/CD19-depleted stem cell transplant. Source of these receptors: a male patient between 5 and 17 years old who had a stem cell transplant for acute lymphoblastic leukemia, so the T cells may come from the graft donor.

This clonotype was observed a handful of times. The chain combines TRBV4-1 with TRBJ1-5, with D unclear. The germline V and J ends were trimmed by 2 bases and 4 bases, with 12 bases remaining between them. The CDR3 sequence is 15 residues long. CDR1 and CDR2 (germline): MGHRA, YSYEKL. CDR3 protein: CASSQPNSPNQPQHF. The CDR3 bases are TGCGCCAGCAGCCAACCGAACAGCCCAAATCAGCCCCAGCATTTT.

This clonotype was seen a handful of times. The rearrangement joins TRBV11-1 to TRBJ2-7; TRBD1 might be the D (6 bases). Per germline, CDR1 SGHAT and CDR2 FQDESV (reference sequence). The CDR3 runs to 19 residues. Between the trimmed V and J ends, which lost 1 base and 6 bases, there was a span of 28 bases. CDR3 protein: CASSLGPLQGPLGSLEQYF. DNA of the CDR3: TGTGCCAGCAGCTTAGGTCCCCTACAGGGTCCGCTGGGATCTCTCGAGCAGTACTTC. The complete variable domain, with remaining parts taken from reference TRBV11-1 and TRBJ2-7, reads EAEVAQSPRYKITEKSQAVAFWCDPISGHATLYWYRQILGQGPELLVQFQDESVVDDSQLPKDRFSAERLKGVDSTLKIQPAELGDSAMYLCASSLGPLQGPLGSLEQYFGPGTRLTVT.

The chain couples TRBV5-1 to TRBJ1-1; TRBD1 matches at 9 bases. Germline CDR1 and CDR2: SGHRS and YFSETQ. The ends lost 3 bases at V and 3 bases at J; junction bases unmatched: 3. The CDR3 sequence is 14 residues long. In DNA form, the CDR3 reads TGCGCCAGCAGCTCACAGGGGGCGGACACTGAAGCTTTCTTT. Its protein is CASSSQGADTEAFF. Full variable domain (rest looked up from reference TRBV5-1 and TRBJ1-1): KAGVTQTPRYLIKTRGQQVTLSCSPISGHRSVSWYQQTPGQGLQFLFEYFSETQRNKGNFPGRFSGRQFSNSRSEMNVSTLELGDSALYLCASSSQGADTEAFFGQGTRLTVV.

This clonotype was picked up many times. The chain is built from TRBV12-3 or TRBV12-4 and TRBJ2-1, with 11 bases that match TRBD2. With 6 bases clipped from V and 7 bases from J, the junction kept 8 bases outside the gene matches. The CDR3 runs to 15 residues. The chain's CDR3 is CASSLAGGFGNEQFF. For the CDR3, the DNA is TGTGCCAGCAGCCTAGCGGGAGGATTTGGGAATGAGCAGTTCTTC.

V usage is TRBV5-1 and J usage is TRBJ1-4; perhaps TRBD1 as D (6 bases). The V gene lost 6 bases and the J gene lost 5 bases, with 11 bases spanning the gap. The CDR3 has 13 residues. Germline V gene sequence: CDR1 SGHRS, CDR2 YFSETQ. DNA of the CDR3: TGCGCCAGCAAGGACAGCACGAATGAAAAACTGTTTTTT. This encodes CASKDSTNEKLFF.

The chain links TRBV7-9 to TRBJ1-2; D gene ambiguous. V shed 2 bases and J shed 2 bases, with 9 bases lying between them. Germline assignment: CDR1 SEHNR and CDR2 FQNEAQ (reference sequence). The CDR3 sequence is 14 residues long. The CDR3 DNA reads as TGTGCCAGCAGCTTATGGGAGCAGAACTATGGCTACACCTTC. As protein: CASSLWEQNYGYTF. Full variable domain (rest looked up from reference TRBV7-9 and TRBJ1-2): DTGVSQNPRHKITKRGQNVTFRCDPISEHNRLYWYRQTLGQGPEFLTYFQNEAQLEKSRLLSDRFSAERPKGSFSTLEIQRTEQGDSAMYLCASSLWEQNYGYTFGSGTRLTVV.

The table lists this clonotype with a few counts. V is TRBV3-1 and J is TRBJ2-3, with 12 bases lining up with TRBD2. Germline V gene lookup returns CDR1 LGHDT and CDR2 YNNKEL (reference sequence). With 2 bases clipped from V and 6 bases from J, the junction kept 9 bases outside the gene matches. The CDR3 is made up of 17 amino acids. The CDR3 nucleotides are TGTGCCAGCAGCCAACCTCCGACTAGCGGGAGCGGGGATACGCAGTATTTT. Its translation is CASSQPPTSGSGDTQYF.

V usage is TRBV2 and J usage is TRBJ2-3; a possible D gene is TRBD2 (6 bases). The CDR3 extends over 15 amino acids. V lost 5 bases, J lost 6 bases, and 18 bases lay in between. Germline lookup yields CDR1 SNHLY and CDR2 FYNNEI. DNA for the CDR3: TGTGCCAGCAGTTCTAGCGCCCCAGGCCGCGATACGCAGTATTTT. Protein product: CASSSSAPGRDTQYF.

The V gene is TRBV12-3 or TRBV12-4, the J gene TRBJ2-7; the match to TRBD1 covers 9 bases. Trimming took 6 bases from V and 6 from J; bases not matched to a gene: 15. This CDR3 spans 16 amino acids. The CDR3 spells CASSRQGGVTVGEQYF. The DNA of the CDR3 is TGTGCCAGCAGCCGACAGGGGGGGGTGACGGTCGGCGAGCAGTACTTC.

V usage is TRBV20-1 and J usage is TRBJ1-1; D gene unclear. Germline V gene lookup returns CDR1 DFQATT and CDR2 SNEGSKA (reference sequence). The V gene lost 3 bases and the J gene lost 6 bases, with 17 bases spanning the gap. The CDR3 totals 14 residues. The CDR3 loop is CSASKPSGLSEAFF. CDR3 sequence (DNA): TGCAGTGCTAGTAAGCCCTCCGGACTTTCTGAAGCTTTCTTT.

The chain links TRBV28 to TRBJ2-5; 11 bases fit TRBD2. The CDR3 consists of 15 residues. The V gene end was trimmed by 4 bases and the J gene end by 3 bases; junction bases not matched to a gene: 4. The germline CDR1 and CDR2 sequences are MDHEN and SYDVKM. The CDR3 region has the DNA TGTGCCAGCAGTTCTCAGACTAGCGGGAAAGAGACCCAGTACTTC. Translation: CASSSQTSGKETQYF.

In this sample, this clonotype turned up a few times. The gene calls are TRBV7-3 and TRBJ2-7, with a possible D match to TRBD1 (6 bases). Trimming stripped 5 bases from V and 2 bases from J, with 16 bases between. The germline V gene encodes CDR1 SGHTA and CDR2 FQGTGA. The CDR3 spans 15 residues. CDR3 sequence reads: CASSLGRGPTYEQYF. The CDR3 DNA follows: TGTGCCAGCAGCCTTGGCAGGGGCCCTACCTACGAGCAGTACTTC.

The CDR3 coding sequence is TGTGCCACCAGTGATTTCGGAGAACGGAAGGAAACTAATGAAAAACTGTTTTTT. It encodes CATSDFGERKETNEKLFF. The rearrangement uses TRBV24-1 and TRBJ1-4; no clear D gene. Germline-derived CDR1 and CDR2 are KGHDR and SFDVKD. Trimming left V 1 base short and J 1 base short, with 15 bases between. This CDR3 region has 18 residues.

The CDR3 DNA reads TGTGCCAGCTCACCCTCCTTGGTCGAGCAGTACTTC. Protein product: CASSPSLVEQYF. The chain recombines TRBV18 with TRBJ2-7; no definite D call. CDR1 is KGHSH and CDR2 is LQKENI in the germline V gene. V lost 3 bases, J lost 6 bases, and 9 bases lay in between. The CDR3 sequence is 12 residues long.

This chain connects TRBV25-1 to TRBJ2-7; a possible D gene is TRBD1 (5 bases). From germline, CDR1 is MGHDK and CDR2 SYGVNS. The V gene lost 2 bases and the J gene lost 3 bases, with 17 bases spanning the gap. The CDR3 is 16 amino acids. DNA of the CDR3: TGTGCCAGCAGTGAAGGGGTACTCGACAGAGACTACGAGCAGTACTTC. Its translation: CASSEGVLDRDYEQYF.

The V gene is TRBV7-9, the J gene TRBJ1-1; D unresolved. CDR3 length: 13 amino acids. Germline V gene data show CDR1 as SEHNR and CDR2 as FQNEAQ (reference sequence). With 5 bases removed from V and 0 bases from J, the gap between germline ends came to 7 bases. The chain's CDR3 is CASSVPMNTEAFF. CDR3 coding DNA: TGTGCCAGCAGCGTACCTATGAACACTGAAGCTTTCTTT.

The CDR3: CSVAQGIGRETQYF. DNA for the CDR3: TGCAGCGTAGCACAGGGTATCGGTAGAGAGACCCAGTACTTC. The chain carries TRBV29-1 and TRBJ2-5, with D maybe TRBD1 (6 bases). Germline CDR1 reads SQVTM; CDR2 reads ANQGSEA. The CDR3 has 14 residues. The V end was cut by 6 bases, the J end by 4 bases, with 18 bases between.

This clonotype was seen a handful of times. The chain combines TRBV10-2 with TRBJ2-2; maybe TRBD2 (5 bases). Germline V gene lookup returns CDR1 WSHSY and CDR2 SAAADI. The CDR3 contains 15 residues. Between the trimmed V and J ends, which lost 1 base and 5 bases, there was a span of 11 bases. The chain's CDR3 is CASSELVRGTGELFF. The CDR3 DNA reads TGCGCCAGCAGTGAGTTGGTCCGGGGAACCGGGGAGCTGTTTTTT.

This chain uses TRBV27 with TRBJ2-1; the D gene is possibly TRBD2 (6 bases). Germline V lookup: CDR1 MNHEY, CDR2 SMNVEV (reference sequence). The CDR3 length is 16 residues. The V end lost 6 bases, the J end lost 2 bases, and 17 bases lay between the germline ends. In DNA form, the CDR3 reads TGTGCCAGCAGCCACCTGGGACTGAAAGCCTACAATGAGCAGTTCTTC. Amino acid sequence: CASSHLGLKAYNEQFF.

Ten or more counts support this clonotype. J is TRBJ2-7 and V is TRBV10-3; D ambiguous. This CDR3 region has 11 residues. The germline V and J ends were trimmed by 1 base and 4 bases, with 2 bases remaining between them. The germline CDR1 and CDR2 sequences are ENHRY and SYGVKD. The DNA of the CDR3 is TGTGCCATCAGTGAGTATTACGAGCAGTACTTC. As protein: CAISEYYEQYF.

DNA of the CDR3: TGTGCCAGCAGCCTTGGCAAGGACACCCTACGAAGAGAGCAGTTCTTC. Residues: CASSLGKDTLRREQFF. The chain uses TRBV7-9 and TRBJ2-1; weak D call: TRBD1 (5 bases). V was cut by 5 bases and J by 10 bases, with 24 bases left in between. CDR1 and CDR2 from the germline V gene are SEHNR and FQNEAQ (reference sequence). This CDR3 comprises 16 residues.

This clonotype occurred a few times. The chain joins TRBV5-1 to TRBJ2-7; no reliable D call. The CDR3 sequence is 12 residues long. Germline CDR1 and CDR2: SGHRS and YFSETQ. CDR3 in DNA: TGCGCATTCCGGAAAACTTCCTACGAGCAGTACTTC. This codes for CAFRKTSYEQYF.

J is TRBJ2-7 and V is TRBV20-1; 9 bases agree with TRBD1. Germline-derived CDR1 and CDR2 are DFQATT and SNEGSKA (reference sequence). The CDR3 has 14 residues. Germline trimming cut 2 bases from V and 5 bases from J; bases unmatched to any gene: 7. This CDR3 reads CSARSGTGSHEQYF. CDR3 DNA: TGCAGTGCTAGATCCGGGACAGGGTCCCACGAGCAGTACTTC.

This clonotype was counted ten times or more. The V gene is TRBV21-1, the J gene TRBJ2-7; the D call of TRBD1 is as the table states it, not checked on the DNA. TRBV21-1 is marked as a pseudogene. The length of the CDR3 is 15 residues. The CDR3 sequence: CASRGSDRDRDEQYF. The CDR3 nucleotides are TGTGCCAGCAGGGGGTCGGACAGGGATCGGGACGAGCAGTACTTC.

V gene TRBV7-6 combines with J gene TRBJ2-1; TRBD2 agrees at 12 bases. Germline CDR1 and CDR2: SGHVS and FNYEAQ. This CDR3 region has 16 residues. The V and J ends lost 5 bases and 9 bases, in that order; junction bases with no gene match: 11. The CDR3 reads CASSGRLAGVNGEQFF. The CDR3 DNA follows: TGTGCCAGCAGCGGACGACTAGCGGGGGTTAATGGTGAGCAGTTCTTC. Variable domain in full (rest from reference TRBV7-6 and TRBJ2-1): GAGVSQSPRYKVTKRGQDVALRCDPISGHVSLYWYRQALGQGPEFLTYFNYEAQQDKSGLPNDRFSAERPEGSISTLTIQRTEQRDSAMYRCASSGRLAGVNGEQFFGPGTRLTVL.

This rearrangement joins TRBV5-1 to TRBJ2-1, with a tentative D call TRBD1 (6 bases). The length of the CDR3 is 13 residues. CDR1 is SGHRS, CDR2 YFSETQ, per germline. V dropped 4 bases and J dropped 6 bases, with 11 bases sitting between them. CDR3 sequence (DNA): TGCGCCAGCAGCGTGGACAGCTCCAATGAGCAGTTCTTC. It yields the protein CASSVDSSNEQFF.